Below are 8 T cell receptor beta chains sequenced from a single sample in a study of blood T cells in healthy people across ages. Alongside a J-beta primer mix, a sample-barcoded 5' primer served in a second PCR lasting about 6 to 11 cycles. Each CDR3 protein gets one entry after TCRdb re-called the 5' RACE reads with MiXCR. The top ten clones hold under 5% of a sample with 1.5 million to 1.9 million distinct CDR3 sequences, approximately 43% of them seen once. Sample: blood. These receptors came from a young woman in good health.

The chain carries TRBV11-2 and TRBJ2-1; 8 bases line up with TRBD2. The CDR3 has 14 residues. Trimming removed 6 bases from V and 7 bases from J; junction bases left unmatched: 8. The germline V gene encodes CDR1 SGHAT and CDR2 FQNNGV. CDR3 DNA sequence: TGTGCCAGCAGTCCGGCGGGAGGTGGGAATGAGCAGTTCTTC. The encoded protein is CASSPAGGGNEQFF.

This clonotype has more than one count but fewer than ten. The chain employs TRBV2 and TRBJ2-1, with 8 bases fitting TRBD2. Germline lookup yields CDR1 SNHLY and CDR2 FYNNEI. The trim removed 3 bases at V and 8 bases at J, leaving 6 bases unmatched. The CDR3 is made up of 14 amino acids. DNA of the CDR3: TGTGCCAGCAGTGACGGGGGGGCTGGCGATGAGCAGTTCTTC. Protein sequence: CASSDGGAGDEQFF.

This clonotype showed up just once. This chain connects TRBV6-6 to TRBJ1-5; 8 bases are a match to TRBD1. The CDR3 consists of 16 residues. CDR1 MNHNY and CDR2 SVGAGI come from the germline V gene (reference sequence). The trim removed 9 bases at V and 0 bases at J, leaving 10 bases unmatched. In DNA, the CDR3 is TGTGCCAGTACTCCGGGACAGGTCTCTAGCAATCAGCCCCAGCATTTT. Encoded protein: CASTPGQVSSNQPQHF.

Written as DNA, the CDR3 is TGTGCTAGTGGTTTCTCAGGGGGCGTTGAAAAACTGTTTTTT. This gives the protein CASGFSGGVEKLFF. V is TRBV12-5 and J is TRBJ1-4, with 8 bases fitting TRBD1. This CDR3 has 14 residues. V lost 3 bases to trimming and J lost 7 bases; unmatched junction nucleotides: 4. Germline lookup yields CDR1 LGHNT and CDR2 FRNRAP.

Concerning this clonotype itself: The junction differs from germline at one of its ends, possibly a read error. This chain joins TRBV19 and TRBJ2-7; D not certain. Germline V gives CDR1 LNHDA, CDR2 SQIVND (reference sequence). The CDR3 consists of 15 residues. The CDR3 loop reads CAGSIGPSPRYEQYF. The DNA of the CDR3 is TGTGCCGGTAGTATAGGCCCCAGCCCCCGCTACGAGCAGTACTTC.

This clonotype was recorded many times. This chain joins TRBV7-2 and TRBJ2-1, with D possibly being TRBD1 or TRBD2 (6 bases each). Germline assignment: CDR1 SGHTA and CDR2 FQGNSA. This CDR3 is built from 15 residues. Trimming took off 0 bases at V and 8 bases at J, with 14 bases between the two ends. In DNA form, the CDR3 reads TGTGCCAGCAGCTTAGCGGGGGGCCGTTCGTATGAGCAGTTCTTC. Protein product: CASSLAGGRSYEQFF.

This chain uses TRBV30 with TRBJ2-7, with 8 bases identical to TRBD1. TRBJ2-5 matches the DNA end more closely, so the J call is doubtful. CDR1 is GTSNPN, CDR2 SVGIG, per germline (reference sequence). The CDR3 extends over 16 amino acids. The CDR3 bases are TGTGCCTGGAGTCGCCTAGGGACAGGAGCTTCCAAGACCCAGTACTTC. Protein sequence: CAWSRLGTGASKTQYF.

Written as DNA, the CDR3 is TGTGCCTGGAGTAAGGGGCACACCGGGGAGCTGTTTTTT. Translated, it gives CAWSKGHTGELFF. This chain uses TRBV30 with TRBJ2-2; TRBD1 is a possible D gene (5 bases). CDR3 size: 13 residues. The germline CDR1 and CDR2 sequences are GTSNPN and SVGIG (reference sequence). V was clipped by 2 bases and J by 3 bases, with 7 bases between them.